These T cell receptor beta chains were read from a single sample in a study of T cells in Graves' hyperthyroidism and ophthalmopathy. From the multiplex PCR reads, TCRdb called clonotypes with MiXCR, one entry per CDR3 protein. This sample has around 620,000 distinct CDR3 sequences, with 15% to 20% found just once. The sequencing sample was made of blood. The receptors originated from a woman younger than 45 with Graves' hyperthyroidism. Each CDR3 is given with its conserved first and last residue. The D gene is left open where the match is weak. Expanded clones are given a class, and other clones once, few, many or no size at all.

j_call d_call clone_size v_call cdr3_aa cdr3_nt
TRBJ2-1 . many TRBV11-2 CASTPEWGVLLTNEQFF TGTGCCAGCACCCCCGAGTGGGGCGTTCTTTTAACCAATGAGCAGTTCTTC
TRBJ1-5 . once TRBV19 CASSIEGVQPQHF TGTGCCAGTAGTATAGAAGGGGTACAGCCCCAGCATTTT
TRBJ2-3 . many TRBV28 CASSQETLGGTDTQYF TGTGCCAGCAGCCAAGAAACTCTTGGGGGCACAGATACGCAGTATTTT
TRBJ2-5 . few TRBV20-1 CSARHLAGRWEETQYF TGCAGTGCCAGACACCTTGCGGGGAGGTGGGAAGAGACCCAGTACTTC
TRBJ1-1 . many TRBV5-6 CASSLDGQAMAFF TGTGCCAGCAGCTTGGATGGGCAGGCGATGGCTTTCTTT
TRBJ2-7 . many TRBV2 CASSGQLNSYEQYF TGTGCCAGCTCCGGACAGCTTAACTCCTACGAGCAGTACTTC
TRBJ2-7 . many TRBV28 CASGQGNFDEQYF TGTGCCAGCGGGCAGGGGAATTTCGACGAGCAGTACTTC
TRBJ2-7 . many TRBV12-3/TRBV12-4 CASSSSRRGATEQYF TGTGCCAGCAGCTCCTCACGGAGGGGGGCTACCGAGCAGTACTTC
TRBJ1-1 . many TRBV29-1 CSVGGRLNTEAFF TGCAGCGTTGGGGGCAGGCTGAACACTGAAGCTTTCTTT
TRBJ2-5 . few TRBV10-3 CAISDKPVETQYF TGTGCCATCAGTGACAAGCCGGTGGAGACCCAGTACTTC
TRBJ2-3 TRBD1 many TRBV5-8 CASSLRVWGTDTDTQYF TGTGCCAGCAGCCTGAGGGTGTGGGGGACAGACACAGATACGCAGTATTTT
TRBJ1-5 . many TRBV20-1 CSARDVGGGGVLRSNQPQHF TGCAGTGCTAGAGATGTGGGCGGGGGGGGAGTATTAAGGAGCAATCAGCCCCAGCATTTT
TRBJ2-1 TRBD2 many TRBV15 CATSSGGTSGSYEQFF TGTGCCACCAGCAGTGGAGGGACTAGCGGGAGCTATGAGCAGTTCTTC
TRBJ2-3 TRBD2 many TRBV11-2 CASSNRGLAGVDTQYF TGTGCCAGCAGCAACAGAGGACTAGCGGGAGTAGATACGCAGTATTTT
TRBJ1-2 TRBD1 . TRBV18 CASSPGTALLYGYTF TGTGCCAGCTCTCCCGGGACAGCGCTTCTTTATGGCTACACCTTC
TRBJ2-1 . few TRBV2 CASSDISGSSYNEQFF TGTGCCAGCAGTGATATTAGCGGTAGCTCCTACAATGAGCAGTTCTTC
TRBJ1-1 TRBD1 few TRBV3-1 CASSHRGLPTEAFF TGTGCCAGCAGCCACAGGGGGCTTCCCACTGAAGCTTTCTTT
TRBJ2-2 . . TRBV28 CASERGNTGELFF TGTGCCAGCGAAAGGGGGAACACCGGGGAGCTGTTTTTT
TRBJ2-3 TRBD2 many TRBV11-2 CASSLKASGTWDTQYF TGTGCCAGCAGCTTAAAGGCTAGCGGGACATGGGATACGCAGTATTTT
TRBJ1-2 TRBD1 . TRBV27 CASSYYNRGTFYGYTF TGTGCCAGCAGTTATTACAACAGGGGGACCTTCTATGGCTACACCTTC
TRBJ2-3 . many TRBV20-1 CSARGNVADTQYF TGCAGTGCTAGAGGGAATGTCGCAGATACGCAGTATTTT
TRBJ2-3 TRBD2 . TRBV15 CATSQGGRQTDTQYF TGTGCCACCTCACAGGGCGGGAGGCAGACCGATACGCAGTATTTT
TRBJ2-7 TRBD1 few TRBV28 CASSSRDRGHEQYF TGTGCCAGCAGCTCCCGGGACAGGGGCCACGAGCAGTACTTC
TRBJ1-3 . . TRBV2 CASSPGQSGNTIYF TGTGCCAGCAGCCCAGGACAGTCTGGAAACACCATATATTTT
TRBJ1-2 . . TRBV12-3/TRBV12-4 CASSVGQSYGYTF TGTGCCAGCAGTGTCGGACAGAGCTATGGCTACACCTTC
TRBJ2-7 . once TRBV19 CASSIGLYYEQYF TGTGCCAGTAGTATCGGCCTTTACTACGAGCAGTACTTC
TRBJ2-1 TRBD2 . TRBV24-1 CATSDTGTSGRYNEQFF TGTGCCACCAGTGATACCGGGACTAGCGGTCGATACAATGAGCAGTTCTTC
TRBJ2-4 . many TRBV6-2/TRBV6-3 CASVPSGRGSIQYF TGTGCCAGCGTACCCTCGGGACGCGGGTCCATTCAGTACTTC
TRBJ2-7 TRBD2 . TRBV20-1 CSARGTSNYEQYF TGCAGTGCTAGGGGGACTAGCAACTACGAGCAGTACTTC
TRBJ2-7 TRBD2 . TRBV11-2 CASSSTRLAGAYEQYF TGTGCCAGCAGCTCCACCCGACTAGCGGGAGCCTACGAGCAGTACTTC
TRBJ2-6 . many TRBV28 CASSLENSGANVLTF TGTGCCAGCAGTTTAGAGAACTCTGGGGCCAACGTCCTGACTTTC
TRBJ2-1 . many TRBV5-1 CASSLALNEQFF TGTGCCAGCAGCTTAGCCCTCAATGAGCAGTTCTTC